The 2 T cell receptor beta chains in this list originate from one sample, sequenced in a study of a mutant IDH1 vaccine in newly diagnosed glioma (dated by TCRdb to 2020 to 2022). The receptor library was made with the immunoSEQ multiplex PCR assay. TCRdb limited this immuneACCESS table to in-frame rearrangements with V and J called. A share of clones is missing; checked studies link under half to unresolved V genes, and the rest is unexplained. The sample includes about 36,000 clones, with roughly three quarters observed a single time. Roughly 9.1% of the sample is taken by the ten largest. The meaning of the sample's time point label: baseline, week 1 (first vaccination visit). Sample treatment or condition, as interpreted from the label and publication: pre-vaccination baseline after standard-of-care therapy. Sequences were derived from PBMCs, sampled from a glioma patient treated with radiotherapy, temozolomide or both. The receptor set was obtained from a man aged 35 to 55 with glioma. Some clones in this sample may be carry-over from other donors' samples.

This clone was seen only once. The chain couples TRBV6-1 to TRBJ2-7; 7 bases agree with TRBD1. The CDR3 is 14 amino acids. The V and J ends lost 6 bases and 3 bases, in that order; junction bases with no gene match: 8. CDR1 is MNHNS and CDR2 is SASEGT in the germline V gene. The CDR3 DNA sequence: TGTGCCAGCAGCGATTCGGACAGGTTCTACGAGCAGTACTTC. Amino acids: CASSDSDRFYEQYF.

The V gene is TRBV6-1, the J gene TRBJ1-1; tentatively, D is TRBD1 (6 bases). This CDR3 is 15 amino acids long. With 0 bases removed from V and 5 bases from J, the gap between germline ends came to 13 bases. Germline CDR1 MNHNS, CDR2 SASEGT. The CDR3 is CASSEASSTGTEAFF. CDR3 coding DNA: TGTGCCAGCAGTGAAGCGTCGAGCACAGGGACTGAAGCTTTCTTT.